The next 20 T cell receptor beta chains were all read from a single sample in a study of cytomegalovirus exposure and HLA in healthy donors. Use of 60 Vbeta and 13 Jbeta primers characterized the PCR. Assay used: immunoSEQ multiplex PCR; TCRdb lists only in-frame clones, some missing. The table has 130,000 or so clones, roughly 77% seen once. Sequenced: PBMCs. The receptors stem from a man in his forties or fifties in good health and CMV-seronegative.

The chain has TRBV25-1 and TRBJ2-1; perhaps TRBD2 as D (6 bases). The CDR3 consists of 14 residues. The germline V and J ends were trimmed by 2 bases and 8 bases, with 13 bases remaining between them. Germline CDR1 reads MGHDK; CDR2 reads SYGVNS. CDR3 sequence: CASSEVGGGHEQFF. The DNA of the CDR3 is TGTGCCAGCAGTGAAGTTGGAGGAGGGCATGAGCAGTTCTTC.

This clone was observed once. V is TRBV29-1 and J is TRBJ1-2; TRBD1 aligns across 7 bases. The length of the CDR3 is 12 residues. The V gene end was trimmed by 7 bases and the J gene end by 3 bases; junction bases not matched to a gene: 5. The germline CDR1 and CDR2 sequences are SQVTM and ANQGSEA. The CDR3 here is CSGQGSDYGYTF. DNA for the CDR3: TGCAGCGGACAGGGTTCCGACTATGGCTACACCTTC.

The chain links TRBV30 to TRBJ2-2; 11 nucleotides match TRBD1. This CDR3 comprises 13 residues. CDR1 is GTSNPN and CDR2 is SVGIG in the germline V gene (reference sequence). The CDR3, as DNA: TGTGCGAGGGACAGGGGGAAAACCGGGGAGCTGTTTTTT. Its translation is CARDRGKTGELFF.

The chain couples TRBV7-9 to TRBJ1-2; TRBD1 aligns across 10 bases. The CDR3 is 16 residues long. Germline V gives CDR1 SEHNR, CDR2 FQNEAQ (reference sequence). The ends lost 6 bases at V and 2 bases at J; junction bases unmatched: 9. CDR3 sequence (DNA): TGTGCCAGCAGTCCCGGGACAGGGGAGTTCAACTATGGCTACACCTTC. It is translated as CASSPGTGEFNYGYTF. Filled out from reference TRBV7-9 and TRBJ1-2, the complete variable domain reads DTGVSQNPRHKITKRGQNVTFRCDPISEHNRLYWYRQTLGQGPEFLTYFQNEAQLEKSRLLSDRFSAERPKGSFSTLEIQRTEQGDSAMYLCASSPGTGEFNYGYTFGSGTRLTVV.

J is TRBJ1-1 and V is TRBV2; the D gene is possibly TRBD1 (5 bases). Trimming pared 6 bases from V and 4 bases from J, leaving 12 bases between. From germline, CDR1 is SNHLY and CDR2 FYNNEI. The length of the CDR3 is 13 residues. The CDR3 nucleotides read TGTGCCAGCAGCAGGGCTTTGGGCACTGAAGCTTTCTTT. Encoded protein: CASSRALGTEAFF.

As to this clone: An end of the junction differs from the germline gene, which may be a read error. This chain links TRBV5-1 with TRBJ2-6; 10 bases map to TRBD2. The CDR3 consists of 18 residues. From germline, CDR1 is SGHRS and CDR2 YFSETQ. CDR3 amino acids: CASSSGLAVFSGANGLTF. In DNA, the CDR3 is TGCGCCAGCAGCTCAGGACTAGCGGTCTTCTCTGGGGCCAACGGCCTGACTTTC.

The chain employs TRBV5-1 and TRBJ1-4; 7 positions agree with TRBD1. Trimming took 4 bases from V and 7 from J; bases not matched to a gene: 10. The CDR3 consists of 15 residues. Looked up from germline, CDR1 is SGHRS and CDR2 is YFSETQ. CDR3 coding DNA: TGCGCCAGCAGCCCAACAGGGGAGAAGGTTGAAAAACTGTTTTTT. Protein sequence: CASSPTGEKVEKLFF.

The chain carries TRBV11-3 and TRBJ2-1; D uncertain. Trimming cost V 1 base and J 8 bases, with 12 bases left between them. The CDR3 has 14 residues. Germline lookup yields CDR1 SGHNT and CDR2 YENEEA. This CDR3 is CASSLGVPPDEQFF. CDR3 bases: TGTGCCAGCAGCTTAGGTGTTCCCCCCGATGAGCAGTTCTTC.

This chain connects TRBV4-3 to TRBJ2-1; D uncertain. This CDR3 is built from 14 residues. Germline V gene sequence: CDR1 LGHNA, CDR2 YSLEER. Trimming took off 4 bases at V and 6 bases at J, with 13 bases between the two ends. CDR3 nucleotide sequence: TGCGCCAGCAGCCCCCACATTACCGTCAATGAGCAGTTCTTC. Translating it yields CASSPHITVNEQFF.

The chain employs TRBV27 and TRBJ2-2; TRBD2 might be the D (6 bases). Trimming took off 6 bases at V and 5 bases at J, with 13 bases between the two ends. The V gene's germline CDR1 is MNHEY and CDR2 SMNVEV (reference sequence). The CDR3 covers 14 residues. As DNA, the CDR3 is TGTGCCAGCAGACGTGGGAGGTCGACCGGGGAGCTGTTTTTT. Protein: CASRRGRSTGELFF.

The chain is built from TRBV7-2 and TRBJ2-5; D possibly corresponds to TRBD1 (7 bases). The CDR3 loop spans 15 amino acids. Germline CDR1 is SGHTA and CDR2 is FQGNSA. The V and J ends lost 4 bases and 5 bases respectively, with 17 bases between them. CDR3: CASSSSGPGGETQYF. CDR3 in DNA: TGTGCCAGCAGCTCCTCCGGTCCAGGGGGGGAGACCCAGTACTTC.

The chain combines TRBV4-1 with TRBJ2-3; 8 bases are shared with TRBD2. The length of the CDR3 is 15 residues. J lost 4 bases, V lost 5 bases, and 8 bases had no gene match. The germline V gene encodes CDR1 MGHRA and CDR2 YSYEKL. CDR3 bases: TGCGCCAGCAGCTCACGGACGGGAGGGGCAGATACGCAGTATTTT. Encoded protein: CASSSRTGGADTQYF.

This clone showed up many times. Here the CDR3 DNA reads TGTGCCAGTAGTATCTCGGGCGGGCTCGGTGTTATTGAAGCTTTCTTT. It codes for CASSISGGLGVIEAFF. The chain is built from TRBV19 and TRBJ1-1; D remains ambiguous. The CDR3 is made up of 16 amino acids. The germline V and J ends were trimmed by 3 bases and 7 bases, with 21 bases remaining between them. The germline V gene has CDR1 LNHDA and CDR2 SQIVND (reference sequence).

The table lists this clone with a few counts. The genes are TRBV7-3 and TRBJ1-3; possibly TRBD1 for D (6 bases). Germline loops: CDR1 SGHTA, CDR2 FQGTGA. The CDR3 is made up of 15 amino acids. With 0 bases removed from V and 0 bases from J, the gap between germline ends came to 6 bases. CDR3 amino acids: CASSLTGGSGNTIYF. The CDR3 DNA reads TGTGCCAGCAGCTTAACAGGGGGCTCTGGAAACACCATATATTTT.

The chain uses TRBV5-6 and TRBJ1-1; 7 nucleotides line up with TRBD1. V lost 1 base, J lost 9 bases, and 3 bases stayed unmatched. CDR1 SGHDT and CDR2 YYEEEE come from the germline V gene. This CDR3 spans 12 amino acids. CDR3 protein: CASSLRGQKAFF. The CDR3 coding sequence is TGTGCCAGCAGCTTGAGGGGACAGAAAGCTTTCTTT. The variable domain in full, completed from reference TRBV5-6 and TRBJ1-1, reads DAGVTQSPTHLIKTRGQQVTLRCSPKSGHDTVSWYQQALGQGPQFIFQYYEEEERQRGNFPDRFSGHQFPNYSSELNVNALLLGDSALYLCASSLRGQKAFFGQGTRLTVV.

The chain is built from TRBV18 and TRBJ1-2; perhaps TRBD1 as D (6 bases). The V gene's germline CDR1 is KGHSH and CDR2 LQKENI. The length of the CDR3 is 18 residues. The V end was cut by 0 bases, the J end by 1 base, with 18 bases between. The CDR3 spells CASSPPRLSGESNYGYTF. In DNA form, the CDR3 reads TGTGCCAGCTCACCACCGAGGCTCTCAGGGGAAAGTAACTATGGCTACACCTTC. The full variable domain, rest sourced from reference TRBV18 and TRBJ1-2, is NAGVMQNPRHLVRRRGQEARLRCSPMKGHSHVYWYRQLPEEGLKFMVYLQKENIIDESGMPKERFSAEFPKEGPSILRIQQVVRGDSAAYFCASSPPRLSGESNYGYTFGSGTRLTVV.

This clone has more than one count but fewer than ten. J is TRBJ1-1 and V is TRBV19, with D perhaps TRBD1 (6 bases). V lost 6 bases to trimming and J lost 4 bases, with 15 bases between them. The CDR3 runs 14 residues. CDR1 is LNHDA and CDR2 is SQIVND in the germline V gene (reference sequence). In DNA form, the CDR3 reads TGTGCCAGTAGCCTGGGGACATGGGGCACTGAAGCTTTCTTT. Its translation: CASSLGTWGTEAFF.

The chain carries TRBV6-6 and TRBJ1-1; maybe TRBD1 (6 bases). Germline V gene sequence: CDR1 MNHNY, CDR2 SVGAGI (reference sequence). V dropped 4 bases and J dropped 3 bases, with 12 bases sitting between them. The CDR3 totals 14 residues. CDR3 amino acids: CASSWGTLDTEAFF. The CDR3 nucleotides are TGTGCCAGCAGTTGGGGGACACTAGACACTGAAGCTTTCTTT.

As for this clone: The junction shows a germline mismatch at one end, possibly a read error. The J gene is TRBJ2-4, the V gene TRBV4-3; 11 bases are shared with TRBD2. The CDR3 totals 17 residues. From germline, CDR1 is LGHNA and CDR2 YSLEER. In DNA form, the CDR3 reads TGCGCCAGCAGCCAAGTCCTAGCGGGAGGACCAAAAAACAGTCAGTACTTC. Its protein is CASSQVLAGGPKNSQYF.

V gene TRBV27 combines with J gene TRBJ1-4; TRBD1 aligns across 7 bases. The CDR3 totals 13 residues. Germline V gene data show CDR1 as MNHEY and CDR2 as SMNVEV (reference sequence). The V gene end was trimmed by 5 bases and the J gene end by 11 bases; junction bases not matched to a gene: 8. Here the CDR3 reads CASSATGTGKLFF. The CDR3 DNA sequence: TGTGCCAGCAGTGCGACAGGGACGGGGAAACTGTTTTTT.